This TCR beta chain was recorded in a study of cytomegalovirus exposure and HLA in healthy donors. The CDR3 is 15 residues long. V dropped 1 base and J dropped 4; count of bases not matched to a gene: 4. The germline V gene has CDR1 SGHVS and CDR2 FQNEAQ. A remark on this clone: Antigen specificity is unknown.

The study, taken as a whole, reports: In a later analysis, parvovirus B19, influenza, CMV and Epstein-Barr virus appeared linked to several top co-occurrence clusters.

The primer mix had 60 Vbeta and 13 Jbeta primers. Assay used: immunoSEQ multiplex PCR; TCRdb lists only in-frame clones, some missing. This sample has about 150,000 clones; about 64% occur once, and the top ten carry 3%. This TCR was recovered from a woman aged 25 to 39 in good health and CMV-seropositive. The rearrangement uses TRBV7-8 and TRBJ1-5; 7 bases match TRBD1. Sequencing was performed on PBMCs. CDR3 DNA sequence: TGTGCCAGCAGCTTAGGTCGACAGGGAAATCAGCCCCAGCATTTT. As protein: CASSLGRQGNQPQHF.